A single sample is the source of the 28 T cell receptor beta chains below, sequenced in a study of OX40 agonist ivuxolimab in advanced cancers. Method: immunoSEQ multiplex PCR; TCRdb's copy keeps in-frame clones and lacks some. This table holds about 46,000 clones, approximately 85% found once. The sequences come from CD4+ or CD8+ T cells sorted from blood, collected in a trial of the OX40 agonist ivuxolimab. The receptor source for this set is an adult with an advanced solid tumor such as melanoma, head and neck, liver or kidney cancer.

CDR3 in DNA: TGTGCCAGCAGTGAAGGACTCACCCCCAAAAACATTCAGTACTTC. As protein: CASSEGLTPKNIQYF. The V and J genes are TRBV6-1 and TRBJ2-4, with D hard to call. V lost 1 base and J 2 bases, leaving 9 bases between the germline ends. The CDR3 totals 15 residues. Germline V gene sequence: CDR1 MNHNS, CDR2 SASEGT.

This chain uses TRBV7-9 with TRBJ2-3, with D possibly TRBD1 on 7 matching bases. This CDR3 contains 15 residues. CDR1 SEHNR and CDR2 FQNEAQ come from the germline V gene (reference sequence). V was shortened by 5 bases and J by 2 bases, with 14 bases between the two germline ends. This CDR3 reads CASSRTGEDTDTQYF. In nucleotides, the CDR3 is TGTGCCAGCAGCAGAACAGGGGAGGACACAGATACGCAGTATTTT.

V usage is TRBV19 and J usage is TRBJ2-6; 8 nucleotides align to TRBD1. The V gene end was trimmed by 2 bases and the J gene end by 2 bases; junction bases not matched to a gene: 11. The CDR3 is 19 residues long. Germline V gene sequence: CDR1 LNHDA, CDR2 SQIVND (reference sequence). The CDR3 DNA sequence: TGTGCCAGTAGTATATGGGCAGGGGGCGCGGTCGCTGGGGCCAACGTCCTGACTTTC. It yields the protein CASSIWAGGAVAGANVLTF.

The rearrangement joins TRBV6-5 to TRBJ2-7; 7 bases fit TRBD1. Trimming took 7 bases from V and 0 from J; bases not matched to a gene: 6. CDR3 length: 14 amino acids. Germline V gives CDR1 MNHEY, CDR2 SVGAGI. In DNA, the CDR3 is TGTGCCAGCACCGGGACAGCGAGCTCCTACGAGCAGTACTTC. Residues: CASTGTASSYEQYF.

This clone was recorded only once. For the CDR3, the DNA is TGTGCCAGTAGTATGGCTGCCCAGGCGGACACTGAAGCTTTCTTT. It is translated as CASSMAAQADTEAFF. J is TRBJ1-1 and V is TRBV19; D remains unclear. Germline V gene data show CDR1 as LNHDA and CDR2 as SQIVND (reference sequence). The CDR3 contains 15 residues. Trimming cost V 3 bases and J 3 bases, with 14 bases left between them.

The rearrangement joins TRBV5-4 to TRBJ2-7, with 9 positions matching TRBD2. From germline, CDR1 is SGHNT and CDR2 YYREEE (reference sequence). J was trimmed by 0 bases and V by 0 bases; bases with no gene match: 13. The CDR3 covers 19 residues. Written as DNA, the CDR3 is TGTGCCAGCAGCTTGGGGGTGCGCGGGAGGGCCTTGGGCTCCTACGAGCAGTACTTC. It encodes CASSLGVRGRALGSYEQYF.

V and J are TRBV7-3 and TRBJ1-2, with 9 nucleotides matching TRBD1. CDR3 length: 13 amino acids. Losses at the gene ends were 3 bases for V and 11 bases for J; bases not matched to a gene: 7. Germline V gives CDR1 SGHTA, CDR2 FQGTGA. CDR3 bases: TGTGCCAGCAGCTTGGGGACAGGGTATGAATACACCTTC. This translates into CASSLGTGYEYTF.

The chain joins TRBV4-1 to TRBJ2-3; 8 bases align to TRBD2. Looked up from germline, CDR1 is MGHRA and CDR2 is YSYEKL. V trimming: 1 base; J trimming: 5 bases; junction bases outside the gene matches: 5. This CDR3 is built from 15 residues. CDR3 residues: CASSQADGRVDTQYF. The CDR3 DNA reads as TGCGCCAGCAGCCAAGCCGACGGGAGGGTAGATACGCAGTATTTT.

The chain combines TRBV10-3 with TRBJ2-5; D is uncertain. The CDR3 is made up of 15 amino acids. The ends were cut back, 0 bases at V and 4 bases at J, with 12 bases in the middle. Germline CDR1 ENHRY, CDR2 SYGVKD. The CDR3: CAISESTNHGETQYF. In nucleotides, the CDR3 is TGTGCCATCAGTGAGTCGACGAATCATGGAGAGACCCAGTACTTC.

The rearrangement uses TRBV19 and TRBJ1-2; no clear D gene. Looked up from germline, CDR1 is LNHDA and CDR2 is SQIVND (reference sequence). This CDR3 is 12 amino acids long. V lost 3 bases to trimming and J lost 5 bases, with 7 bases between them. The CDR3 region is CASSIPSYGYTF. CDR3 sequence (DNA): TGTGCCAGTAGTATTCCCAGTTATGGCTACACCTTC.

The chain employs TRBV28 and TRBJ2-4; D remains ambiguous. Trimming removed 3 bases at V and 0 bases at J, with 12 bases between. This CDR3 region has 16 residues. Germline-derived CDR1 and CDR2 are MDHEN and SYDVKM. The CDR3 here is CASSLTELLAKNIQYF. The CDR3 DNA follows: TGTGCCAGCAGTTTGACCGAACTCCTAGCCAAAAACATTCAGTACTTC.

V gene TRBV5-1 combines with J gene TRBJ2-5, with D uncertain. Judging by the DNA end, TRBJ2-7 fits better; the J call may be wrong. CDR1 and CDR2 (germline): SGHRS, YFSETQ. There are 14 residues in the CDR3. The CDR3 spells CASSPGERSYEQYF. Here the CDR3 DNA reads TGCGCCAGCAGCCCGGGCGAACGGTCCTACGAGCAGTACTTC.

The chain has TRBV7-2 and TRBJ2-5; D gene uncertain. The CDR3 sequence is 14 residues long. V was cut by 2 bases and J by 2 bases, with 9 bases left in between. Germline values: CDR1 SGHTA, CDR2 FQGNSA. The CDR3 nucleotides are TGTGCCAGCAGCTTACAGAACAGTCAAGAGACCCAGTACTTC. This codes for CASSLQNSQETQYF.

The CDR3 reads CASSPYNDPDTQYF. The CDR3 region has the DNA TGTGCCAGCAGCCCTTACAACGACCCAGATACGCAGTATTTT. The V gene is TRBV11-3, the J gene TRBJ2-3; D is undetermined. The CDR3 length is 14 residues. V dropped 5 bases and J dropped 4 bases, with 13 bases sitting between them. Germline CDR1 and CDR2: SGHNT and YENEEA.

The rearrangement uses TRBV5-5 and TRBJ2-7; a weak D match, TRBD2 (5 bases). Per germline, CDR1 SGHKS and CDR2 YYEKEE (reference sequence). V lost 5 bases, J lost 3 bases, and 18 bases lay in between. This CDR3 contains 15 residues. The CDR3 sequence: CASRSGILSGYEQYF. The CDR3, as DNA: TGTGCCAGCAGATCCGGGATCCTCTCCGGCTACGAGCAGTACTTC.

The chain recombines TRBV30 with TRBJ1-1; the D is unclear. The CDR3 is 13 residues long. CDR1 GTSNPN and CDR2 SVGIG come from the germline V gene (reference sequence). Between the trimmed V and J ends, which lost 3 bases and 0 bases, there was a span of 8 bases. CDR3: CAWRENMNTEAFF. As DNA, the CDR3 is TGTGCCTGGAGGGAAAATATGAACACTGAAGCTTTCTTT.

The V and J genes are TRBV28 and TRBJ1-5; tentative D call: TRBD1 (6 bases). With 6 bases removed from V and 5 bases from J, the gap between germline ends came to 23 bases. CDR3 length: 17 residues. CDR1 is MDHEN, CDR2 SYDVKM, per germline. Written as DNA, the CDR3 is TGTGCCAGCAGCCCTGGCCCTACAGGGCGAGACGATCAGCCCCAGCATTTT. Translated: CASSPGPTGRDDQPQHF.

This chain links TRBV10-3 with TRBJ2-3, with D possibly matching TRBD2 (5 bases). V dropped 6 bases and J dropped 4 bases, with 17 bases sitting between them. Germline V lookup: CDR1 ENHRY, CDR2 SYGVKD. The CDR3 length is 15 residues. The CDR3 sequence: CAIRAPETGSDTQYF. The CDR3 nucleotides are TGTGCCATCAGAGCGCCCGAGACGGGATCAGATACGCAGTATTTT.

This clone was detected only once. The chain recombines TRBV6-5 with TRBJ2-7; D possibly corresponds to TRBD2 (5 bases). This CDR3 has 15 residues. Trimming took off 2 bases at V and 2 bases at J, with 13 bases between the two ends. From germline, CDR1 is MNHEY and CDR2 SVGAGI. For the CDR3, the DNA is TGTGCCAGCAGTTACAGCAGCACCGGGGCCTACGAGCAGTACTTC. Translating it yields CASSYSSTGAYEQYF.

V usage is TRBV30 and J usage is TRBJ1-3; the D is unclear. The CDR3 consists of 12 residues. The germline V and J ends were trimmed by 4 bases and 0 bases, with 4 bases remaining between them. Germline-derived CDR1 and CDR2 are GTSNPN and SVGIG (reference sequence). The CDR3 here is CAWKASGNTIYF. Written as DNA, the CDR3 is TGTGCCTGGAAGGCCTCTGGAAACACCATATATTTT. The complete variable domain, with remaining parts taken from reference TRBV30 and TRBJ1-3, reads SQTIHQWPATLVQPVGSPLSLECTVEGTSNPNLYWYRQAAGRGLQLLFYSVGIGQISSEVPQNLSASRPQDRQFILSSKKLLLSDSGFYLCAWKASGNTIYFGEGSWLTVV.

This clone occurred a few times. This chain connects TRBV29-1 to TRBJ2-1, with D possibly called TRBD1 or TRBD2 (6 bases each). Trimming took off 4 bases at V and 9 bases at J, with 13 bases between the two ends. The CDR3 consists of 12 residues. Germline CDR1 is SQVTM and CDR2 is ANQGSEA. Written as DNA, the CDR3 is TGCAGCGTTGGGAGACTAGGGGGTGAGCAGTTCTTC. Protein sequence: CSVGRLGGEQFF.

The CDR3 here is CASSYNSRRETQYF. The CDR3, as DNA: TGTGCCAGCAGTTACAATTCAAGGCGAGAGACCCAGTACTTC. The rearrangement uses TRBV6-5 and TRBJ2-5, with D unclear. The CDR3 contains 14 residues. Looked up from germline, CDR1 is MNHEY and CDR2 is SVGAGI. V dropped 2 bases and J dropped 4 bases, with 11 bases sitting between them.

This rearrangement joins TRBV19 to TRBJ2-2; TRBD1 aligns across 10 bases. J was trimmed by 3 bases and V by 6 bases; bases with no gene match: 4. Germline values: CDR1 LNHDA, CDR2 SQIVND (reference sequence). The CDR3 totals 15 residues. CDR3 nucleotide sequence: TGTGCCAGTAGGCCCGGGACAGGGGACACCGGGGAGCTGTTTTTT. Translating it yields CASRPGTGDTGELFF.

The rearrangement joins TRBV11-3 to TRBJ2-1; D is ambiguous. V lost 3 bases, J lost 7 bases, and 4 bases lay in between. This CDR3 is built from 11 residues. Germline assignment: CDR1 SGHNT and CDR2 YENEEA. The DNA for the CDR3 is TGTGCCAGCAGCTTGCAGAATGAGCAGTTCTTC. The encoded protein is CASSLQNEQFF.

The chain carries TRBV18 and TRBJ1-2; D gene unclear. CDR1 KGHSH and CDR2 LQKENI come from the germline V gene. V was pared by 2 bases and J by 3 bases, with 4 bases between. The CDR3 consists of 12 residues. The CDR3 coding sequence is TGTGCCAGCTCACCAGGGGACTATGGCTACACCTTC. It yields the protein CASSPGDYGYTF.

In its sample, this clone was seen a few times. The rearrangement joins TRBV7-9 to TRBJ2-7, with no clear D. The CDR3 has 11 residues. CDR1 and CDR2 (germline): SEHNR, FQNEAQ (reference sequence). V shed 4 bases and J shed 12 bases, with 13 bases lying between them. The DNA for the CDR3 is TGTGCCAGCAGCTCCTCACACCTAAGGTACTTC. Translating it yields CASSSSHLRYF.

V is TRBV4-1 and J is TRBJ2-1; no reliable D call. Germline CDR1 MGHRA, CDR2 YSYEKL. The CDR3 sequence is 14 residues long. The ends were cut back, 7 bases at V and 5 bases at J, with 15 bases in the middle. This chain's CDR3 is CASTYQHGDNEQFF. The CDR3 DNA follows: TGCGCCAGCACCTACCAACACGGTGACAATGAGCAGTTCTTC.

This sequence joins TRBV7-9 and TRBJ2-1, with D possibly being TRBD2 (6 bases). Deletions cut 1 base from V and 2 bases from J, with 9 bases between. The CDR3 contains 15 residues. Germline-derived CDR1 and CDR2 are SEHNR and FQNEAQ (reference sequence). This CDR3 is CASSLDGSPYNEQFF. CDR3 sequence (DNA): TGTGCCAGCAGCTTAGACGGGAGTCCCTACAATGAGCAGTTCTTC.